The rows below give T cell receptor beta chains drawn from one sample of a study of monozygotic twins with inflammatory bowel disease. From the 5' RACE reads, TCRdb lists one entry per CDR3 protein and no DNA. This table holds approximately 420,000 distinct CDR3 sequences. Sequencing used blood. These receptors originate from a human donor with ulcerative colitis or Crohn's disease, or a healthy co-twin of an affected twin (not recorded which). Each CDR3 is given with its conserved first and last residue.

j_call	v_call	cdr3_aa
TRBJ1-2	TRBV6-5	CASRSPGRGGYTF
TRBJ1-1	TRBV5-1	CASSLERGLGTEAFF
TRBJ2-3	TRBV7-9	CASSPLGEGHTDTQYF
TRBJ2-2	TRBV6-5	CASRTWSGELFF
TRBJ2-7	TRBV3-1	CASSQDPARSQGGLYEQYF
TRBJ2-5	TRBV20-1	CSADRGLAGAETQYF
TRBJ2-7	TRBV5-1	CASSSLNAASAPEQYF
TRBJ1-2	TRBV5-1	CASRRDTDYGYTF
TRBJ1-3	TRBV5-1	CASSLNSGGKSGNTIYF
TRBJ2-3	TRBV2	CASNRFTDTQYF
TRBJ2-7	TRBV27	CASNPTGWDEQYF
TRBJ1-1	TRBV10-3	CAISKQENTEAFF
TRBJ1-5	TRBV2	CASTPRVDQPQHF
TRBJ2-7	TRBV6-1	CASRPRRAPDYEQYF
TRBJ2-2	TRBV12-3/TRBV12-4	CASSLRGWDGIRTGELFF
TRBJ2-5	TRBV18	CASSPPGQSETQYF
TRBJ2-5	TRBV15	CATSRANSGLETQYF
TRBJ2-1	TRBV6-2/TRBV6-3	CASSYSRLAGAYNEQFF
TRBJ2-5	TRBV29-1	CSVDALRGQYF
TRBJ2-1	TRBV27	CASRTSGTLYNEQFF
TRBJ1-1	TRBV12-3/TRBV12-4	CASSPWPGKNTEAFF
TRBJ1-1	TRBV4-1	CASSPSPGVVNTEAFF
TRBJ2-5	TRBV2	CASNRGSEETQYF
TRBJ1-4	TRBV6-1	CASRFGRSNEKLFF
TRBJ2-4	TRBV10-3	CAISEDWAKNIQYF
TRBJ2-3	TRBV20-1	CSAPPAGAGSATQYF
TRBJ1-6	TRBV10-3	CAIKFDSPNSPLHF
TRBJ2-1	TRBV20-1	CSANPSVSGSYNEQFF
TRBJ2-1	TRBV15	CATSRETLVNEQFF
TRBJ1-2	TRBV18	CASSPQRDGPNYGYTF
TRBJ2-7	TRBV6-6	CASTWKQGNEQYF
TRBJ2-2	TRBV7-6	CASSSPRGGTGELFF
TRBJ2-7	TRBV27	CASSTRTSGASYEQYF
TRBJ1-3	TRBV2	CASRAPGEGNTIYF
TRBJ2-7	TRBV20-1	CSARAGVGPPNEQYF
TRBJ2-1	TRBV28	CASSLSGGKVNNEQFF
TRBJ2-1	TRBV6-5	CASSYGGSPYNEQFF
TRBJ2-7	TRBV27	CASSLASTYEQYF
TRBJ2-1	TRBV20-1	CSAQGNNEQFF
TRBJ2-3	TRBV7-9	CASSLLGDTQYF